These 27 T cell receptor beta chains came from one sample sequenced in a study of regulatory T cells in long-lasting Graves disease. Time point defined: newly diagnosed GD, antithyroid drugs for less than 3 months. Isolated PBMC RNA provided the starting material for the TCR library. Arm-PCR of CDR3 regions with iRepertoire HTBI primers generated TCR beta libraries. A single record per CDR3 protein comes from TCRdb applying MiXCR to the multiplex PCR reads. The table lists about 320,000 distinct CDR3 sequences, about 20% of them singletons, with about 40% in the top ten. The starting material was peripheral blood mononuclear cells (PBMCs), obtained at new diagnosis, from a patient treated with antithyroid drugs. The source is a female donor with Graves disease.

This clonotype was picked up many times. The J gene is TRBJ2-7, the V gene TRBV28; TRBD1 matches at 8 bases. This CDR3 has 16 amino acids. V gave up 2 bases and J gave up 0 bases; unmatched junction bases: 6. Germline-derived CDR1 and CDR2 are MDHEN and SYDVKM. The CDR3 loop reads CASSLGQGAVSYEQYF. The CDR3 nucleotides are TGTGCCAGCAGTTTAGGCCAGGGGGCTGTCTCCTACGAGCAGTACTTC.

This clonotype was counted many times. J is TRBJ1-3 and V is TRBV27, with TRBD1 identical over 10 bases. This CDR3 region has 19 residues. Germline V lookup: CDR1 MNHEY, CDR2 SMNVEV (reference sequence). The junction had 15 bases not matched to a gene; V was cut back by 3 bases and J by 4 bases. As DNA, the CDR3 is TGTGCCAGCAGTTTGAGGGGACCACCGGGACAGGGGTACGGAAACACCATATATTTT. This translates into CASSLRGPPGQGYGNTIYF.

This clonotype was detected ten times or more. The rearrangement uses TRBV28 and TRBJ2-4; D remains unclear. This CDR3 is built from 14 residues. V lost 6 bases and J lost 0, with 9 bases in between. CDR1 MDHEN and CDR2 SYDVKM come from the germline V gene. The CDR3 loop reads CASSPQRAKNIQYF. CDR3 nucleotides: TGTGCCAGCAGCCCTCAGAGAGCCAAAAACATTCAGTACTTC.

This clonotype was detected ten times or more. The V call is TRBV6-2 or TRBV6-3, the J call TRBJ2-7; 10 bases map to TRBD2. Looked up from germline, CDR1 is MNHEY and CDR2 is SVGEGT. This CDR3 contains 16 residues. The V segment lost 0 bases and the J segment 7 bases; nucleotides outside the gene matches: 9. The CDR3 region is CASSYSASGRPGEQYF. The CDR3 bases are TGTGCCAGCAGTTACTCCGCTAGCGGGAGACCTGGAGAGCAGTACTTC.

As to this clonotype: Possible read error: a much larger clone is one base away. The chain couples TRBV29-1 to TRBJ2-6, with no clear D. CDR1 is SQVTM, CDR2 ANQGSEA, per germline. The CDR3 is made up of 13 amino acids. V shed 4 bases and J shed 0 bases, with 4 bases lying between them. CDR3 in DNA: TGCAGCGTTGTGGTCTCTGGGGCCAACGTCCTGACTTTC. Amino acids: CSVVVSGANVLTF.

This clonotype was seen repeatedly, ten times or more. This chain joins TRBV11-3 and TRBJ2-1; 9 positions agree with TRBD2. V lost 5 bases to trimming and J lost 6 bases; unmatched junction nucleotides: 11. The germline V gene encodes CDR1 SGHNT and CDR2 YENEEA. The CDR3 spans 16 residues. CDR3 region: CASSPELAGVGNEQFF. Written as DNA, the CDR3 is TGTGCCAGCAGCCCTGAATTAGCGGGAGTTGGCAATGAGCAGTTCTTC.

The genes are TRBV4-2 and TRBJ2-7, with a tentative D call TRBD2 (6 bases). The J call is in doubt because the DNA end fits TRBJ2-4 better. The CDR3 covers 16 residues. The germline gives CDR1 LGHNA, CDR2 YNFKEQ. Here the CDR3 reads CASSQDLGRAKNIQYF. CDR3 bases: TGTGCCAGCAGCCAAGATCTCGGGAGAGCCAAAAACATTCAGTACTTC.

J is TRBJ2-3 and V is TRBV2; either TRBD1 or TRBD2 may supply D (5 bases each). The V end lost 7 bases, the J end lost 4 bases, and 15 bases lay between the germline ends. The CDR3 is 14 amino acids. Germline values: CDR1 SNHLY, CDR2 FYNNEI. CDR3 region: CASTLGLGADTQYF. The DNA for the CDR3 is TGTGCCAGCACCCTGGGCTTGGGGGCAGATACGCAGTATTTT.

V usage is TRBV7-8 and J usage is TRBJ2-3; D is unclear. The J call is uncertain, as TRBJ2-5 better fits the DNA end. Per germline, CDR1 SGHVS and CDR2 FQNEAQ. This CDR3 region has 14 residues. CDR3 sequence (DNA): TGTGCCAGCAGCTTTGGCATCGGACAAGAGACCCAGTACTTC. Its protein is CASSFGIGQETQYF.

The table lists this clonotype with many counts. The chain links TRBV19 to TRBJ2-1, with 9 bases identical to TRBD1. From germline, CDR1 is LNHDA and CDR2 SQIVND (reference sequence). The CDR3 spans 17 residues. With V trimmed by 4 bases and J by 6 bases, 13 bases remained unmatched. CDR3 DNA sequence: TGTGCCAGTAGTACCGCCTCCGGGACAGGGATGAGCAATGAGCAGTTCTTC. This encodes CASSTASGTGMSNEQFF.

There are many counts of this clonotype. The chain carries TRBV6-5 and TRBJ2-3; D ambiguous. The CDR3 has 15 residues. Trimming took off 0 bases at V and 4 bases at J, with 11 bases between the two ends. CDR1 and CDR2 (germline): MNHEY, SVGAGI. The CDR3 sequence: CASSYSRLVADTQYF. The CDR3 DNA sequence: TGTGCCAGCAGTTACTCCCGGCTAGTAGCAGATACGCAGTATTTT.

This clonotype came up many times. CDR3 bases: TGTGCCAGCAGTTTCCAGTCTGGGCCCTACGAGCAGTACTTC. Translation: CASSFQSGPYEQYF. The chain employs TRBV12-3 or TRBV12-4 and TRBJ2-7; D is uncertain. CDR3 length: 14 residues. The V and J ends lost 3 bases and 2 bases respectively, with 11 bases between them.

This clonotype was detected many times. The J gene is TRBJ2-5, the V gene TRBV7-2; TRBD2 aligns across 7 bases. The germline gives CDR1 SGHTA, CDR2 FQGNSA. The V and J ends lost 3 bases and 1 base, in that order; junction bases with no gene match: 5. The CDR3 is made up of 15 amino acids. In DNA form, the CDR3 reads TGTGCCAGCAGCTTCTCGCTAGCGGCCCAAGAGACCCAGTACTTC. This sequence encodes CASSFSLAAQETQYF. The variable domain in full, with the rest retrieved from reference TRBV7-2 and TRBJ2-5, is GAGVSQSPSNKVTEKGKDVELRCDPISGHTALYWYRQSLGQGLEFLIYFQGNSAPDKSGLPSDRFSAERTGGSVSTLTIQRTQQEDSAVYLCASSFSLAAQETQYFGPGTRLLVL.

For the CDR3, the DNA is TGTGCCAGCAGAAGGGTCGGTAGCGAGCTCACAGATACGCAGTATTTT. This translates into CASRRVGSELTDTQYF. The genes are TRBV12-3 or TRBV12-4 and TRBJ2-3; D is possibly TRBD2 (5 bases). The CDR3 has 16 residues. Deletions cut 6 bases from V and 2 bases from J, with 18 bases between.

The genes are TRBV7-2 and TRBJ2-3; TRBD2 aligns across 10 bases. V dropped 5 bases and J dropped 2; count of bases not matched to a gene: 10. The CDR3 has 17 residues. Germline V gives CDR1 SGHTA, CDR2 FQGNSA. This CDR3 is CASSAPLSGRDTDTQYF. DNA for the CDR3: TGTGCCAGCAGCGCCCCCTTGAGCGGGAGGGACACAGATACGCAGTATTTT.

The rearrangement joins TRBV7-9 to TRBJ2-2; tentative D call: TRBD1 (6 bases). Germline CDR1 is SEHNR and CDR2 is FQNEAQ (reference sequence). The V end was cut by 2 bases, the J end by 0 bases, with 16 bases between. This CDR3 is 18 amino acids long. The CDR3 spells CASSLPGGGEANTGELFF. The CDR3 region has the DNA TGTGCCAGCAGCTTACCGGGTGGGGGCGAGGCGAACACCGGGGAGCTGTTTTTT.

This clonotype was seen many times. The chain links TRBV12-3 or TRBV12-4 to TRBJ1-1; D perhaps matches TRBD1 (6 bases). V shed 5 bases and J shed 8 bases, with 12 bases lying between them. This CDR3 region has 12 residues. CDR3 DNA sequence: TGTGCCAGCAGTCCACAGGGAGGGGAAGCTTTCTTT. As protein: CASSPQGGEAFF.

The DNA of the CDR3 is TGTGCCAGCAGTGATTCCCCCCGGGGCTACACCTTC. Translating it yields CASSDSPRGYTF. The rearrangement uses TRBV25-1 and TRBJ1-2; no clear D. The CDR3 is 12 residues long. From germline, CDR1 is MGHDK and CDR2 SYGVNS. V lost 3 bases, J lost 8 bases, and 10 bases lay in between.

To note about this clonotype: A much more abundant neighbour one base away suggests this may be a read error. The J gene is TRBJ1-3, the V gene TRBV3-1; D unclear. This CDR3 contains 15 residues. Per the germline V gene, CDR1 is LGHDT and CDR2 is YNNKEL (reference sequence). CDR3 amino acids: CASSPPGSLGSTIYF. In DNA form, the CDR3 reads TGTGCCAGCAGCCCTCCCGGGTCCCTTGGAAGCACCATATATTTT.

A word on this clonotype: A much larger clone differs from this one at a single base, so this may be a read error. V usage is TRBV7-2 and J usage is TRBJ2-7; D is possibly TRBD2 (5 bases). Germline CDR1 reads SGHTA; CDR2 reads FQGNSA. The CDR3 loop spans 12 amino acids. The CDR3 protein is CVSSTSTSEQYF. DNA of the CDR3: TGTGTCAGCAGCACCTCTACTAGCGAGCAGTACTTC.

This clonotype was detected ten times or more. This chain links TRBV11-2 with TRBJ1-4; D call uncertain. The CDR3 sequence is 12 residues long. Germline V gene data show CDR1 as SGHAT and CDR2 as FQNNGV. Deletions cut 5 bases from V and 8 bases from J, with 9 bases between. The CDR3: CASSRSWEKLFF. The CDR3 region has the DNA TGTGCCAGCAGCAGATCGTGGGAAAAACTGTTTTTT. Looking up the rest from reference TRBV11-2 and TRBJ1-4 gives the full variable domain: EAGVAQSPRYKIIEKRQSVAFWCNPISGHATLYWYQQILGQGPKLLIQFQNNGVVDDSQLPKDRFSAERLKGVDSTLKIQPAKLEDSAVYLCASSRSWEKLFFGSGTQLSVL.

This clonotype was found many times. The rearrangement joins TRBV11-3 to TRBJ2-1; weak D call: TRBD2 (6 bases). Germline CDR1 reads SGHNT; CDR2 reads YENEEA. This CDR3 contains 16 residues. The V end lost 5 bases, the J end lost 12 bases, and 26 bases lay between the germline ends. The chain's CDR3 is CASSLGQPRRGVGQFF. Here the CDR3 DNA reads TGTGCCAGCAGCCTTGGGCAGCCTAGGAGGGGCGTGGGGCAGTTCTTC.

The CDR3 is CASSFRDYEMDEQFF. The CDR3 DNA is TGTGCCAGCAGCTTCCGGGACTATGAGATGGATGAGCAGTTCTTC. This chain links TRBV3-1 with TRBJ2-1, with TRBD2 matching over 7 bases. Per the germline V gene, CDR1 is LGHDT and CDR2 is YNNKEL (reference sequence). The CDR3 runs to 15 residues. V gave up 5 bases and J gave up 8 bases; unmatched junction bases: 12.

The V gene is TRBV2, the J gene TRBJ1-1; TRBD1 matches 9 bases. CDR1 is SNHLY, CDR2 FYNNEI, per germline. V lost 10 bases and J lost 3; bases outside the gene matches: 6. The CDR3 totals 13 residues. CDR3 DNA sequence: TGTGCCAAGGGGGACAGGGACGACACTGAAGCTTTCTTT. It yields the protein CAKGDRDDTEAFF.

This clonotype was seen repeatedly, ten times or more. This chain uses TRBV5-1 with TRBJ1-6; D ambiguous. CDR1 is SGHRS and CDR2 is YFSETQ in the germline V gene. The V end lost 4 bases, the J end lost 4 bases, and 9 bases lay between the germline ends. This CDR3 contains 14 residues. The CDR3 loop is CASSAGSYNSPLHF. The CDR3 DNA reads TGCGCCAGCAGCGCCGGGAGTTATAATTCACCCCTCCACTTT.

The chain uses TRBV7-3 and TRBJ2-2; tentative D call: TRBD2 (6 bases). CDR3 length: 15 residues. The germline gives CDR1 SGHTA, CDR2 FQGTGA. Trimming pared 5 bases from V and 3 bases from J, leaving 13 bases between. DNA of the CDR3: TGTGCCAGCAGCCGATCGGGAGCGGACACCGGGGAGCTGTTTTTT. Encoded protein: CASSRSGADTGELFF.

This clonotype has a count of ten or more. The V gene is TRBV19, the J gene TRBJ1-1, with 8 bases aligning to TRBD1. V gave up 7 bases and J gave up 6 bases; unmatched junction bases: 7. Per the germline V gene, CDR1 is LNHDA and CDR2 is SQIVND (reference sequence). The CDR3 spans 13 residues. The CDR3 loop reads CASTEGQDSEAFF. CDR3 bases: TGTGCCAGTACCGAGGGACAGGACTCTGAAGCTTTCTTT. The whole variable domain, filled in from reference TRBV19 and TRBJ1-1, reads DGGITQSPKYLFRKEGQNVTLSCEQNLNHDAMYWYRQDPGQGLRLIYYSQIVNDFQKGDIAEGYSVSREKKESFPLTVTSAQKNPTAFYLCASTEGQDSEAFFGQGTRLTVV.